The rows below give T cell receptor beta chains drawn from one sample of a study of blood T cell repertoires in COVID-19. Using immunoSEQ multiplex PCR, the repertoire was profiled, and TCRdb retains in-frame clones only, with some absent. The table records approximately 380,000 clones, about nine tenths of them present only once. The sequenced sample consisted of PBMCs or T cells enriched from blood (not recorded which). The receptors were sampled from a woman aged 35 to 49 who had been exposed to COVID-19. Each CDR3 is given with its conserved first and last residue. Fields, in order: clone size, J gene, V gene, D gene, CDR3 protein, CDR3 DNA. D genes are given only for firm matches. The size of a clone is reported for some rows only, either as once, few or many, or as a class for expanded clones.

NA	TRBJ1-2	TRBV5-1	NA	CASSLDRARGGYTF	TGCGCCAGCAGCTTGGACAGGGCAAGGGGCGGCTACACCTTC
once	TRBJ1-2	TRBV29-1	NA	CSGEPPGNGGYTF	TGCAGCGGCGAACCCCCAGGGAATGGAGGCTACACCTTC
NA	TRBJ1-2	TRBV7-9	TRBD1	CASSAGQVFYGYTF	TGTGCCAGCAGCGCGGGACAGGTCTTCTATGGCTACACCTTC
NA	TRBJ2-3	TRBV5-6	NA	CASSSGLTDTQYF	TGTGCCAGCAGCTCGGGACTCACAGATACGCAGTATTTT
NA	TRBJ1-1	TRBV5-1	TRBD1	CASSSTGSNTEAFF	TGCGCCAGCAGCTCGACAGGGTCGAACACTGAAGCTTTCTTT
NA	TRBJ2-1	TRBV18	TRBD2	CASSPRNLAGGATYNEQFF	TGTGCCAGCTCACCACGGAATCTAGCGGGAGGAGCGACCTACAATGAGCAGTTCTTC
NA	TRBJ2-7	TRBV7-9	TRBD1	CASRQGQGTYEQYF	TGTGCCAGCAGGCAGGGACAGGGTACCTACGAGCAGTACTTC
NA	TRBJ2-1	TRBV19	NA	CASSRGQGEQFF	TGTGCCAGTAGTCGCGGCCAGGGTGAGCAGTTCTTC
NA	TRBJ1-2	TRBV2	TRBD1	CASRTTQGAGGYTF	TGTGCCAGCAGAACGACCCAGGGGGCGGGTGGCTACACCTTC
NA	TRBJ2-5	TRBV3-1/TRBV3-2	TRBD2	CASSLRGGVGETQYF	TGTGCCAGCAGCCTACGGGGGGGCGTAGGGGAGACCCAGTACTTC
once	TRBJ1-4	TRBV7-9	NA	CASSLVVANEKLFF	TGTGCCAGCAGCTTAGTAGTGGCTAATGAAAAACTGTTTTTT